The sequence of this T cell receptor (beta chain) was determined in a study of blood T cell repertoires in COVID-19 (TCRdb year 2020). Turning to the overall study: Samples from collaborators originated in the United States, Italy and Spain and spanned both the acute and convalescent phases of COVID-19. Where available, HLA class I and class II types were taken from metadata supplied by the sample provider and were not determined by assay-based typing. The samples were drawn from the first 160 participants of the ongoing ImmuneRACE study and from 950 to 1,500 subjects provided by 6 global collaborators. The repertoires were released in a freely available public database meant as a resource for research on the immune response to SARS-CoV-2. A de-identified subject ID, COVID-19 status, age in years and sex were almost always included in the sample metadata. The prospective study material was composed of cDNA or gDNA derived from T cells, B-cell-depleted T cells, or PBMCs. Deeply sampled blood TCRbeta repertoires from subjects exposed to, actively infected with, or recovered from COVID-19 were included in the dataset. What the authors observed across the whole study: The amount of clinical and demographic metadata varied by source and participant and was provided uncurated.

Participants in the prospective study were enrolled through a virtual design, were aged roughly 18 to 95 years, and lived in 20 to 30 United States geographic areas. In the prospective study, participants were assigned to cohorts based on the clinical history participants reported in a screening survey and a study questionnaire. Recovered participants in ImmuneRACE Cohort 3 were defined by two consecutive negative NP/OP PCR tests, clearance by a healthcare professional, or resolution of symptoms. Each participant in the prospective study had whole blood, serum and a nasopharyngeal or oropharyngeal swab collected by mobile phlebotomists. Prospective study participants could optionally give additional blood draws and questionnaires over a 2-month period. Blood samples from the prospective study were shipped frozen or at room temperature prior to DNA extraction. A word on this clone: The clone's antigen remains unknown. No base-level quality is on record; no much larger clone is a single base apart.

The CDR3, from cysteine to phenylalanine, totals 15 residues. Only the CDR3 part of the read is kept: 45 bases, read in frame from the first base. After removal of 5 bases from V and 8 bases from J, the junction retains 11 bases not matched to a gene. CDR1 and CDR2 are drawn from the germline V gene: SGHTA, FQGNSA. TCRbeta CDR3 regions were amplified from genomic DNA by means of the immunoSEQ Assay, a bias-controlled multiplex PCR. The paper's processing steps were these. Nucleated cell counts per sample were estimated from amplification of reference gene primers within the assay. Sequence reads were collapsed and filtered to measure the absolute abundance of every unique TCRbeta CDR3 rearrangement. For each sample, productive Simpson clonality was calculated by taking the square root of Simpson's diversity index across productive rearrangements. Entries here come from immuneACCESS through TCRdb and include only in-frame sequences with V and J called. Some clones fail to appear in such tables; in the studies checked, an unresolved V gene covers under half of the shortfall, and the cause of the remainder is unknown. Clonal size and the V and J genes are those of that table, whereas D and trimming came from the DNA. This sample lists some 340,000 clones; about four fifths were detected once. Of the sample, 5% to 5.5% is held by the ten largest clones.

This receptor chain uses TRBV7-2 and TRBJ1-2, and 10 junction bases match TRBD1. This clonotype was obtained from a woman in her 50s who had recovered from COVID-19. Sequencing was performed on PBMCs or T cells enriched from blood (not recorded which). CDR3 sequence: CASSGGTGAFGGYTF. The DNA is as follows: TGTGCCAGCAGCGGGGGGACAGGGGCTTTTGGAGGCTACACCTTC.